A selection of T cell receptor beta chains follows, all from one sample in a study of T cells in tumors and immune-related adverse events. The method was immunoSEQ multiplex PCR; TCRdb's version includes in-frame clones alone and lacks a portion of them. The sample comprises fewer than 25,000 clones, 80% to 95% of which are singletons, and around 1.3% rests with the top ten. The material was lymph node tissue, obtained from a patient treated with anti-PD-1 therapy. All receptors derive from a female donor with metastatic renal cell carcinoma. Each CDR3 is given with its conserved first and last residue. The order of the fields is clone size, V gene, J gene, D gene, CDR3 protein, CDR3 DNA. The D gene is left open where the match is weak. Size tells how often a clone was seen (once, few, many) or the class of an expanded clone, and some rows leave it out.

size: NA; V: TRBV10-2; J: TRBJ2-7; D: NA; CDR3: CASSGSGGPYEQYF; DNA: TGCGCCAGCAGTGGGTCCGGAGGCCCCTACGAGCAGTACTTC
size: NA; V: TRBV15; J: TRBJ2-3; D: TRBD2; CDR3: CATSREAGGPKSDTQYF; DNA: TGTGCCACCAGCAGAGAAGCGGGGGGGCCGAAATCAGATACGCAGTATTTT
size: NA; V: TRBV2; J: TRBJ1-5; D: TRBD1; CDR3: CASSGIKGQGFRSNQPQHF; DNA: TGTGCCAGCAGTGGGATTAAGGGACAGGGATTCCGTAGCAATCAGCCCCAGCATTTT
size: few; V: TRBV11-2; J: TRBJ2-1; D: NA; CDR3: CASSLGEAHNEQFF; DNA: TGTGCCAGCAGCTTAGGAGAGGCCCACAATGAGCAGTTCTTC
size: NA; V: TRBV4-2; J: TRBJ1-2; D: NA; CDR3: CASSQVGPGYGYTF; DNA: NA
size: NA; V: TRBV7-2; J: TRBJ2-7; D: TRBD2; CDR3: CASSLALAGLEQYF; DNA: TGTGCCAGCAGCTTAGCGCTAGCGGGGTTAGAGCAGTACTTC
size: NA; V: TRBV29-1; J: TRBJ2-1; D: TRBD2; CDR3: CSVETSGGLNEQFF; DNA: TGCAGCGTCGAGACTAGCGGGGGACTCAATGAGCAGTTCTTC
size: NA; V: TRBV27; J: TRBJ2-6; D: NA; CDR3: CASSLMGTLSGANVLTF; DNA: TGTGCCAGCAGTTTAATGGGTACTCTCTCTGGGGCCAACGTCCTGACTTTC
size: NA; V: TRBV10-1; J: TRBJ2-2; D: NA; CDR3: CASKQGGTGELFF; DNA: TGCGCCAGCAAACAGGGGGGGACCGGGGAGCTGTTTTTT
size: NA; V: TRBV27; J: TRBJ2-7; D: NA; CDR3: CASSLGTPSNEQYF; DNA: TGTGCCAGCAGTTTAGGTACCCCGAGCAACGAGCAGTACTTC
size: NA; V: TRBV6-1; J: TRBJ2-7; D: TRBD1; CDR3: CASSPRAGTGYEQYF; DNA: TGTGCCAGCAGTCCTCGGGCCGGGACAGGCTACGAGCAGTACTTC
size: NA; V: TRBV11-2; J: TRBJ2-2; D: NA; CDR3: CASSFERWGELFF; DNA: TGTGCCAGCAGCTTCGAGAGGTGGGGGGAGCTGTTTTTT
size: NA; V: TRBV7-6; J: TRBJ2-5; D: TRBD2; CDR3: CASSLGTSGQETQYF; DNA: TGTGCCAGCAGCTTAGGGACTAGCGGGCAAGAGACCCAGTACTTC
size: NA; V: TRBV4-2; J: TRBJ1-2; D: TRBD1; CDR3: CASSPTDRSYGYTF; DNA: TGTGCCAGCAGCCCTACGGACAGGTCTTATGGCTACACCTTC
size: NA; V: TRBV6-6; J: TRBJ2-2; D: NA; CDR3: CASRPQTGELFF; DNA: TGTGCCAGCAGACCCCAGACCGGTGAGCTGTTTTTT
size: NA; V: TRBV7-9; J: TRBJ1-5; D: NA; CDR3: CASSPWYSNQPQHF; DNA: TGTGCCAGCAGCCCTTGGTACAGCAATCAGCCCCAGCATTTT
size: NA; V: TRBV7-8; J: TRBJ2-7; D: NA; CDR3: CASSPLYEQYF; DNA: TGTGCCAGCAGCCCTCTCTACGAGCAGTACTTC